The 6 T cell receptor beta chains listed next were all sequenced from one sample in a study of blood T cell repertoires in COVID-19. Assay used: immunoSEQ multiplex PCR; TCRdb lists only in-frame clones, some missing. The repertoire holds around 320,000 clones, with almost 85% as singletons. Material: peripheral blood. The receptors come from a human donor in a cohort sampled during active COVID-19.

This chain links TRBV6-1 with TRBJ2-3; possible D gene TRBD2, 6 bases. The CDR3 has 15 amino acids. V was clipped by 2 bases and J by 1 base, with 10 bases between them. Germline assignment: CDR1 MNHNS and CDR2 SASEGT. This chain's CDR3 is CASSEWRDGTDTQYF. The CDR3 region has the DNA TGTGCCAGCAGTGAATGGAGGGACGGCACAGATACGCAGTATTTT.

This chain connects TRBV25-1 to TRBJ2-7; 7 nucleotides align to TRBD2. V lost 2 bases and J lost 0; bases outside the gene matches: 7. The CDR3 runs to 16 residues. Germline V gene data show CDR1 as MGHDK and CDR2 as SYGVNS. The CDR3 sequence: CASSEIIGGSSYEQYF. CDR3 DNA: TGTGCCAGCAGTGAAATCATCGGGGGGTCCTCCTACGAGCAGTACTTC.

In its sample, this clone was seen a few times. The J gene is TRBJ2-7, the V gene TRBV12-3 or TRBV12-4; maybe TRBD1 (6 bases). Trimming took 6 bases from V and 5 from J, leaving 14 bases between them. The CDR3 spans 13 residues. The CDR3 region is CASRSTGRDEQYF. DNA for the CDR3: TGTGCCAGCAGGTCGACAGGTCGCGACGAGCAGTACTTC.

This rearrangement joins TRBV11-1 to TRBJ1-2; 10 bases line up with TRBD1. Germline-derived CDR1 and CDR2 are SGHAT and FQDESV (reference sequence). This CDR3 is 13 amino acids long. With V trimmed by 6 bases and J by 6 bases, 4 bases remained unmatched. The CDR3 reads CASRPTGGHGYTF. CDR3 nucleotide sequence: TGTGCCAGCAGACCGACAGGGGGCCATGGCTACACCTTC.

The chain has TRBV9 and TRBJ1-1; D is possibly TRBD1 (6 bases). CDR1 is SGDLS, CDR2 YYNGEE, per germline. The CDR3 length is 16 residues. The V end was cut by 4 bases, the J end by 1 base, with 17 bases between. CDR3 sequence reads: CASSPQQGRGNTEAFF. Written as DNA, the CDR3 is TGTGCCAGCAGCCCCCAACAGGGCAGGGGGAACACTGAAGCTTTCTTT.

This clone was detected only a few times. The chain recombines TRBV19 with TRBJ2-3; D ambiguous. CDR3 length equals 12 residues. Germline loops: CDR1 LNHDA, CDR2 SQIVND (reference sequence). Trimming pared 5 bases from V and 10 bases from J, leaving 13 bases between. For the CDR3, the DNA is TGTGCCAGTAGTTCCCCTAGGTTTGCGCAGTATTTT. Translating it yields CASSSPRFAQYF.